The clone carrying this TCR beta chain was recorded at least ten times. The data originate from a study of CD8+CD57+ T cells in acquired aplastic anemia. Using genomic DNA as the template, TCR beta VDJ and CDR3 profiling was carried out. TCRdb reanalysed the reads using MiXCR and keeps one entry per CDR3 protein. This table has hundreds of thousands of distinct CDR3 sequences, 60% to 80% appearing once. The V end lost 5 bases, the J end lost 9 bases, and 17 bases lay between the germline ends. The CDR3 has 15 residues. Germline V gene data show CDR1 as SGHVS and CDR2 as FQNEAQ. The receptor comes from a human donor in good health, serving as a control. The genes are TRBV7-8 and TRBJ1-6; no firm D call. Material: sorted CD4+, CD8+, or CD8+CD57+ T cells (not recorded which) from PBMCs. As DNA, the CDR3 is TGTGCCAGCAGCGACGACTCTCATGCGGGTTCACCCCTCCACTTT. Amino acids: CASSDDSHAGSPLHF.